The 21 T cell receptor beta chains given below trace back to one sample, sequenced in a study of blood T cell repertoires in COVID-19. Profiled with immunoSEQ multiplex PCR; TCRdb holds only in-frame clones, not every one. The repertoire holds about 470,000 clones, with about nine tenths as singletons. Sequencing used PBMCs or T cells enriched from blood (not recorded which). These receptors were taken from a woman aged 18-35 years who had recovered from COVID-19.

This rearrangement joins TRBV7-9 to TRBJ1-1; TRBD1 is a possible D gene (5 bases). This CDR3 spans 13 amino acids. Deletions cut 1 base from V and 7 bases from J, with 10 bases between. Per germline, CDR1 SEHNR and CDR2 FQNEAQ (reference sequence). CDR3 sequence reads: CASSLGGGNEAFF. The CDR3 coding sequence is TGTGCCAGCAGCTTAGGGGGCGGTAATGAAGCTTTCTTT.

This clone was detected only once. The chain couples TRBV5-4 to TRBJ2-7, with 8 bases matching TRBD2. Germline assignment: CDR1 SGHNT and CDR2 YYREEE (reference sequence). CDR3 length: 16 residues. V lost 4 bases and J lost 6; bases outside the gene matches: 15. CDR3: CASSERSAGGSGEQYF. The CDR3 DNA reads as TGTGCCAGCAGCGAAAGAAGCGCGGGGGGCTCTGGCGAGCAGTACTTC.

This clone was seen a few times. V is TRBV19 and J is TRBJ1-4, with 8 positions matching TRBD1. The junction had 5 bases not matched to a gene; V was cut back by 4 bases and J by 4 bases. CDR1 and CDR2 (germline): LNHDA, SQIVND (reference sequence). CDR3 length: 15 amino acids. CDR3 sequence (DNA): TGTGCCAGTAGTAAATACAGGGGGGTTAATGAAAAACTGTTTTTT. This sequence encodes CASSKYRGVNEKLFF.

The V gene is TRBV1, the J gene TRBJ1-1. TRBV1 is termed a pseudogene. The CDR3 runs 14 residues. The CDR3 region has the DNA TGCACCAGCAGGCCTCCGGGTGAGGACACTGAAGCTTTCTTT. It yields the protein CTSRPPGEDTEAFF.

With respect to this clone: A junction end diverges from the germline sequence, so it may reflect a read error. The CDR3 DNA reads TGCGCCAGCAGTGAGTCAGGGACAGGGGGAAGGTCCTTC. Encoded protein: CASSESGTGGRSF. V usage is TRBV10-1 and J usage is TRBJ1-2, with 11 positions matching TRBD1. This CDR3 contains 13 residues. Germline V gives CDR1 WNHNN, CDR2 SYGVQD (reference sequence).

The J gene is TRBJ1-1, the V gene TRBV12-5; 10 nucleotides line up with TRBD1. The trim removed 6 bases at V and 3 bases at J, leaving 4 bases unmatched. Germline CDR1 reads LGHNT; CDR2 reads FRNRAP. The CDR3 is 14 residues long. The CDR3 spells CASGDRGVDTEAFF. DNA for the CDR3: TGTGCTAGTGGGGACAGGGGGGTGGACACTGAAGCTTTCTTT.

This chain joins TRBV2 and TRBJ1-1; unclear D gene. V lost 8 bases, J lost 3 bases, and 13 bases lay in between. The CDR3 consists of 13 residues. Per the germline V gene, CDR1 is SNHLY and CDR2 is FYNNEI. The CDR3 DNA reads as TGTGCCAGCTCAGGCCCAGCGGACACTGAAGCTTTCTTT. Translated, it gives CASSGPADTEAFF.

The CDR3 DNA follows: TGTGCCAGCGCCAGCGGGGGCGGCAGGGACATTCAGTACTTC. Amino acids: CASASGGGRDIQYF. The genes are TRBV6-5 and TRBJ2-4; 8 bases line up with TRBD2. Trimming took 8 bases from V and 8 from J; bases not matched to a gene: 11. Per the germline V gene, CDR1 is MNHEY and CDR2 is SVGAGI. The CDR3 has 14 residues.

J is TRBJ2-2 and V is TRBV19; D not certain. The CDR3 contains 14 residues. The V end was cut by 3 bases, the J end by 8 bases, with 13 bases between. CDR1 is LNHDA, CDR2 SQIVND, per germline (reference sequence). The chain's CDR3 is CASSILPLAGELFF. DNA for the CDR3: TGTGCCAGTAGTATCCTCCCGCTTGCGGGGGAGCTGTTTTTT.

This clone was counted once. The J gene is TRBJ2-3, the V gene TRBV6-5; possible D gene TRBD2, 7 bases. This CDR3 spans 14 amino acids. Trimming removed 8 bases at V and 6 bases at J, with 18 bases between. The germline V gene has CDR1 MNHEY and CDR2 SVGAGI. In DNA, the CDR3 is TGTGCCAGCGGTCGGGGGGCTAGTCGGGATACGCAGTATTTT. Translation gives CASGRGASRDTQYF.

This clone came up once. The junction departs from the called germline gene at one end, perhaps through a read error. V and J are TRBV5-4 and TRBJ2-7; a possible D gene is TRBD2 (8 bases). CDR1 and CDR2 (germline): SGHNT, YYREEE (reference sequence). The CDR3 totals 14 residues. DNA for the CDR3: TGTGCCAGCACCGAGGGGGCGGGAGGCGGGGAACCCGAATTC. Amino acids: CASTEGAGGGEPEF.

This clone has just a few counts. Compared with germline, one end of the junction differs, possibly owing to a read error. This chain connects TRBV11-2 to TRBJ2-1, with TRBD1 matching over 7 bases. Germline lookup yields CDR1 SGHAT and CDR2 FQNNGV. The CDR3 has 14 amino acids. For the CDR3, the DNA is TGTGCCAGCACCTTAGGGACAGTCCCCAATGAGCAGTTCTTC. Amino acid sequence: CASTLGTVPNEQFF.

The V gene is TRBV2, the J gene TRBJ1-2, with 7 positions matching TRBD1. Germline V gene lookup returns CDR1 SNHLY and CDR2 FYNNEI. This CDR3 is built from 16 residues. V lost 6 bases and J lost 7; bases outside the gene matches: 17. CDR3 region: CASRERLIQGKFGYTF. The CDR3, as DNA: TGTGCCAGCAGAGAGAGGTTGATACAGGGGAAGTTTGGCTACACCTTC.

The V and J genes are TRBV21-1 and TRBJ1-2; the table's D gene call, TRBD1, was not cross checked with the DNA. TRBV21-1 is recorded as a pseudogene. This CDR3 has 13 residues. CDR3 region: CASSDRDRVDYTF. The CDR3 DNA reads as TGTGCCAGCAGTGACCGGGACAGGGTTGACTACACCTTC.

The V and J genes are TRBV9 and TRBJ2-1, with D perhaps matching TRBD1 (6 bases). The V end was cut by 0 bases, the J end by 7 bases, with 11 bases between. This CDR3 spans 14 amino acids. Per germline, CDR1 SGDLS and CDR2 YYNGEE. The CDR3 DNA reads TGTGCCAGCAGCGTAGGGACCCAGGGGAATGAGCAGTTCTTC. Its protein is CASSVGTQGNEQFF.

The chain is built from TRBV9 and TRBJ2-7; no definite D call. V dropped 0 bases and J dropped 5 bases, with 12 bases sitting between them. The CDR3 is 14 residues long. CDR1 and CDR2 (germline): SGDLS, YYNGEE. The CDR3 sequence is CASSVGPASDEQYF. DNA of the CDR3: TGTGCCAGCAGCGTAGGCCCCGCCTCAGACGAGCAGTACTTC.

DNA of the CDR3: TGTGCCACCAGTGATTTAGGAGGGAGGCCCGGGGAGCTGTTTTTT. It specifies CATSDLGGRPGELFF. This sequence joins TRBV24-1 and TRBJ2-2; TRBD2 is a possible D gene (6 bases). This CDR3 contains 15 residues. V was cut by 1 base and J by 6 bases, with 11 bases left in between. CDR1 KGHDR and CDR2 SFDVKD come from the germline V gene.

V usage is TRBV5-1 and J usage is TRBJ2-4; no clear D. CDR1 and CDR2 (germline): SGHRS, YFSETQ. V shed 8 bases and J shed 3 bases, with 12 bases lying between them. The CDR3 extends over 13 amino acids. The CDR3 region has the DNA TGCGCCAGTAGGTTGACCGGCAAAAACATTCAGTACTTC. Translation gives CASRLTGKNIQYF.

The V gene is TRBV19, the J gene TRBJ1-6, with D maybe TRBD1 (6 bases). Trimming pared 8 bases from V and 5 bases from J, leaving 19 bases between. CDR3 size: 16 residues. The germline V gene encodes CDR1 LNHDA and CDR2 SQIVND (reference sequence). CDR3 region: CASRASTGVDNSPLHF. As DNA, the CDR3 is TGTGCCAGTCGGGCCTCGACAGGAGTAGATAATTCACCCCTCCACTTT.

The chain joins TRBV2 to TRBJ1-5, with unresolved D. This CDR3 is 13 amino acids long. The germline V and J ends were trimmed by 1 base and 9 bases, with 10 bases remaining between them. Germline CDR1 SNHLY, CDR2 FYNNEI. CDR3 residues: CASSEGIGRPQHF. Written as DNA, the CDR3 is TGTGCCAGCAGTGAAGGGATCGGGAGGCCCCAGCATTTT.

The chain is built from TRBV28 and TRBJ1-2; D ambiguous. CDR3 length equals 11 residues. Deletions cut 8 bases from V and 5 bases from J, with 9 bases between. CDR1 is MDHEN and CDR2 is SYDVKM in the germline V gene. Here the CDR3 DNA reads TGTGCCAGCGAACAGAGATATGGCTACACCTTC. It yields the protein CASEQRYGYTF.